Following are 14 T cell receptor beta chains from one sample sequenced in a study of cytomegalovirus exposure and HLA in healthy donors. PCR used 60 Vbeta primers and 13 Jbeta primers. Measured with immunoSEQ multiplex PCR; TCRdb has only the in-frame clones, and not every one. Of around 94,000 clones in the sample, over 65% were seen once. Sequenced sample: PBMCs. The receptor set was obtained from a human donor in good health.

This chain links TRBV6-5 with TRBJ1-5; 9 nucleotides align to TRBD1. The CDR3 consists of 13 residues. Germline values: CDR1 MNHEY, CDR2 SVGAGI. V gave up 6 bases and J gave up 5 bases; unmatched junction bases: 2. CDR3 residues: CASRRDRDQPQHF. In DNA, the CDR3 is TGTGCCAGCAGACGGGACAGGGATCAGCCCCAGCATTTT.

This clone occurred a few times. The chain combines TRBV29-1 with TRBJ2-1; 9 bases are shared with TRBD1. V lost 7 bases to trimming and J lost 10 bases; unmatched junction nucleotides: 8. Germline V gene data show CDR1 as SQVTM and CDR2 as ANQGSEA. The CDR3 is made up of 12 amino acids. DNA of the CDR3: TGCAGCGGATCTACAGGGGGCCCCGAGCAGTTCTTC. The encoded protein is CSGSTGGPEQFF.

The chain employs TRBV7-6 and TRBJ1-2; the match to TRBD1 covers 9 bases. CDR3 length: 15 residues. With 1 base clipped from V and 4 bases from J, the junction kept 4 bases outside the gene matches. The V gene's germline CDR1 is SGHVS and CDR2 FNYEAQ. CDR3 residues: CASSLGQGVVYGYTF. DNA for the CDR3: TGTGCCAGCAGCTTAGGACAGGGGGTGGTCTATGGCTACACCTTC.

The J gene is TRBJ2-7, the V gene TRBV13; 11 nucleotides agree with TRBD2. The CDR3 spans 14 residues. In germline, CDR1 is PRHDT, CDR2 FYEKMQ (reference sequence). V lost 5 bases to trimming and J lost 5 bases; unmatched junction nucleotides: 5. The CDR3, as DNA: TGTGCCAGCAGCCTGGGACTAGCGGTGCACGAGCAGTACTTC. Translation gives CASSLGLAVHEQYF.

In its sample, this clone was seen a few times. For the CDR3, the DNA is TGTGCCAGCAGCGTACCTCAGACTAGCGGGGGGTCCCAAGAGACCCAGTACTTC. Translating gives CASSVPQTSGGSQETQYF. The chain couples TRBV9 to TRBJ2-5; 13 bases align to TRBD2. The ends lost 1 base at V and 1 base at J; junction bases unmatched: 7. Germline values: CDR1 SGDLS, CDR2 YYNGEE. This CDR3 region has 18 residues.

This clone was found a few times. The J gene is TRBJ2-7, the V gene TRBV11-3; 10 positions agree with TRBD1. The CDR3 runs to 16 residues. The germline gives CDR1 SGHNT, CDR2 YENEEA. Trimming at V came to 5 bases and at J to 0 bases, leaving 7 bases not matched to a gene. The CDR3 sequence is CASSTGTGEGSYEQYF. CDR3 coding DNA: TGTGCCAGCAGCACGGGGACAGGGGAAGGCTCCTACGAGCAGTACTTC.

The chain recombines TRBV18 with TRBJ2-4, with D possibly TRBD2 on 7 matching bases. V was cut by 3 bases and J by 7 bases, with 10 bases left in between. This CDR3 spans 13 amino acids. Germline lookup yields CDR1 KGHSH and CDR2 LQKENI. Written as DNA, the CDR3 is TGTGCCAGCTCACCGGCGGGGGCGAACATTCAGTACTTC. Translating it yields CASSPAGANIQYF.

The V gene is TRBV7-8, the J gene TRBJ1-1, with a possible D match to TRBD1 (6 bases). Germline V CDR1 and CDR2: SGHVS, FQNEAQ. V lost 4 bases and J lost 5, with 17 bases in between. The CDR3 consists of 15 residues. The CDR3 here is CASSSPGGLGTEAFF. The CDR3 DNA reads as TGTGCCAGCAGCTCCCCGGGGGGGCTCGGGACTGAAGCTTTCTTT. Using reference TRBV7-8 and TRBJ1-1 for the parts outside the CDR3, the full variable domain is GAGVSQSPRYKVAKRGQDVALRCDPISGHVSLFWYQQALGQGPEFLTYFQNEAQLDKSGLPSDRFFAERPEGSVSTLKIQRTQQEDSAVYLCASSSPGGLGTEAFFGQGTRLTVV.

V usage is TRBV5-6 and J usage is TRBJ2-5, with 12 bases lining up with TRBD1. The J segment lost 11 bases and the V segment lost 1 base, leaving 12 bases of the junction unmatched. Germline V gene data show CDR1 as SGHDT and CDR2 as YYEEEE. CDR3 size: 16 residues. The CDR3 DNA follows: TGTGCCAGCAGCTTGACACCGGGACAGGGGGCGCGGGAGCAGTACTTC. It translates to CASSLTPGQGAREQYF.

For this clone: Other DNA variants within this sample encode the same CDR3. J is TRBJ2-7 and V is TRBV5-1; 8 nucleotides agree with TRBD1. The CDR3 sequence is 15 residues long. The trim removed 4 bases at V and 4 bases at J, leaving 10 bases unmatched. Germline CDR1 is SGHRS and CDR2 is YFSETQ. DNA for the CDR3: TGCGCCAGCAGCGGATGGGGACAGGCATCTTACGAGCAGTACTTC. As protein: CASSGWGQASYEQYF.

This clone was seen more than once but under ten times. The chain recombines TRBV4-2 with TRBJ2-1, with 9 bases fitting TRBD2. Germline assignment: CDR1 LGHNA and CDR2 YNFKEQ. Trimming removed 0 bases from V and 2 bases from J; junction bases left unmatched: 2. The CDR3 runs 16 residues. CDR3 sequence (DNA): TGTGCCAGCAGCCAAGATCCTAGCGGGGCCTACAATGAGCAGTTCTTC. It yields the protein CASSQDPSGAYNEQFF.

The chain uses TRBV19 and TRBJ2-1; perhaps TRBD1 as D (5 bases). Germline-derived CDR1 and CDR2 are LNHDA and SQIVND (reference sequence). V lost 5 bases and J lost 2, with 10 bases in between. The CDR3 extends over 14 amino acids. DNA of the CDR3: TGTGCCAGTAGTGGTCAGGGTGCCTACAATGAGCAGTTCTTC. Its translation is CASSGQGAYNEQFF.

This clone was counted only a few times. The rearrangement links TRBV5-3 to TRBJ2-3, with TRBD2 matching 12 bases. TRBV5-3 is placed among ORFs of uncertain function. The CDR3 is made up of 19 amino acids. Unmatched junction bases numbered 12, after V lost 3 bases and J lost 1 base. In DNA, the CDR3 is TGTGCCAGAAGCTCCCCTAGCGGGAGGGCCTATTACGGCACAGATACGCAGTATTTT. Protein: CARSSPSGRAYYGTDTQYF.

This clone was seen only once. The rearrangement uses TRBV4-1 and TRBJ2-2; TRBD2 aligns across 7 bases. CDR3 length equals 15 residues. CDR1 and CDR2 (germline): MGHRA, YSYEKL. Trimming cost V 5 bases and J 5 bases; bases outside gene matches: 8. CDR3 residues: CASSYPGLKTGELFF. Written as DNA, the CDR3 is TGCGCCAGCAGCTATCCGGGACTAAAAACCGGGGAGCTGTTTTTT.